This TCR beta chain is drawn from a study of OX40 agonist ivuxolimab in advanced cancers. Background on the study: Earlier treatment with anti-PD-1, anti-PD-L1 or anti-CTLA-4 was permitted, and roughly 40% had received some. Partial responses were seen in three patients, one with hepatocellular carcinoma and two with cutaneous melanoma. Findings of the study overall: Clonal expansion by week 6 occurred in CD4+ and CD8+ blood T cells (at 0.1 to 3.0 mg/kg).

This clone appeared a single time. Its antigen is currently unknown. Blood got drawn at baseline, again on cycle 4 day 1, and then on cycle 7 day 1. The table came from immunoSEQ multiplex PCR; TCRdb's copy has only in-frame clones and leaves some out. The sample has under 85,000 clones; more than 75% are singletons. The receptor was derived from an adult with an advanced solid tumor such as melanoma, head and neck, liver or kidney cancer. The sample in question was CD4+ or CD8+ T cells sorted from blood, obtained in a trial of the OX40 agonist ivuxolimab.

This chain's CDR3 is CASSAGYTGRDWQETQYF. CDR3 nucleotide sequence: TGTGCCAGCAGCGCCGGTTACACAGGAAGAGATTGGCAAGAGACCCAGTACTTC. The chain recombines TRBV9 with TRBJ2-5; a possible D gene is TRBD1 (5 bases). The CDR3 runs 18 residues. Germline V gene data show CDR1 as SGDLS and CDR2 as YYNGEE. V was clipped by 3 bases and J by 2 bases, with 23 bases between them.